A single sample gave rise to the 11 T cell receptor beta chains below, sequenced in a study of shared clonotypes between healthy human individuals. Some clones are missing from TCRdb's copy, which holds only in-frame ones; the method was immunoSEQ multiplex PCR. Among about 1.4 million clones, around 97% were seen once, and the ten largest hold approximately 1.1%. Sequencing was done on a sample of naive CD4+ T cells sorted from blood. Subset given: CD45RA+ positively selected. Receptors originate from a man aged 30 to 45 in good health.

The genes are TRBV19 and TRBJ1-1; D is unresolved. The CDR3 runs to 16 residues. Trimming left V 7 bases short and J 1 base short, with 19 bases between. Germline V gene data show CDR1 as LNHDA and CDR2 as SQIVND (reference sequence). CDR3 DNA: TGTGCCAGTAATCGTGGTACGGGGAGGGCGAACACTGAAGCTTTCTTT. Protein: CASNRGTGRANTEAFF.

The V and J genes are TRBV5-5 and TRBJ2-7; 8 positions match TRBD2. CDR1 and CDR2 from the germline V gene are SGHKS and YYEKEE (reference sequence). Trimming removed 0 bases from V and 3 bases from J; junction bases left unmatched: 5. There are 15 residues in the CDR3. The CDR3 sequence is CASSLGGSGNYEQYF. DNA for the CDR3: TGTGCCAGCAGCTTGGGTGGTAGCGGGAACTACGAGCAGTACTTC.

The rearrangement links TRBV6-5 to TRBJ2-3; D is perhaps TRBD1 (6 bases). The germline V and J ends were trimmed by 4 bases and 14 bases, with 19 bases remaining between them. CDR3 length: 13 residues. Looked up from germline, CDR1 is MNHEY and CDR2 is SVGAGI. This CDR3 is CASSSTTTGRTYF. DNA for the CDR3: TGTGCCAGCAGTTCAACTACGACAGGAAGGACGTATTTT.

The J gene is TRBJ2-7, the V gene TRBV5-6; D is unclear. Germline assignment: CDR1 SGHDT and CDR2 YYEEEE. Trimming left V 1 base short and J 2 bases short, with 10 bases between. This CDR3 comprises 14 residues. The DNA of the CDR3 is TGTGCCAGCAGCTTGTTCTCATTACCCTACGAGCAGTACTTC. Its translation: CASSLFSLPYEQYF. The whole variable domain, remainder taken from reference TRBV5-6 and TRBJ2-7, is DAGVTQSPTHLIKTRGQQVTLRCSPKSGHDTVSWYQQALGQGPQFIFQYYEEEERQRGNFPDRFSGHQFPNYSSELNVNALLLGDSALYLCASSLFSLPYEQYFGPGTRLTVT.

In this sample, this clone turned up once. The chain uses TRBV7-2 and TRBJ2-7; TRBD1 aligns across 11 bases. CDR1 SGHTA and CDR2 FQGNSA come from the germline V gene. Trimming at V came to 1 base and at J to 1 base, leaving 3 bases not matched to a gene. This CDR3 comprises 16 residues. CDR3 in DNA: TGTGCCAGCAGCTTAGTTGGACAGGGGGCATCCTACGAGCAGTACTTC. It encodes CASSLVGQGASYEQYF.

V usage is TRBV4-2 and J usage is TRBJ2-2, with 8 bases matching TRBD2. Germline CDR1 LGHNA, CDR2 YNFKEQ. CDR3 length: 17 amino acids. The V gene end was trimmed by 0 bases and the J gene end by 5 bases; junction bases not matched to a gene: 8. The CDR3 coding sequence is TGTGCCAGCAGCCAAGATATCACCAGCGGGAGAACCGGGGAGCTGTTTTTT. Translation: CASSQDITSGRTGELFF.

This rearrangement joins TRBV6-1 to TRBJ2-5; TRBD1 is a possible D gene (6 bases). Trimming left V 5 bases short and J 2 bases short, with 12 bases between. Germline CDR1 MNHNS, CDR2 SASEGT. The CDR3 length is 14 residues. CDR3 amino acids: CASSPRGQQETQYF. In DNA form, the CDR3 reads TGTGCCAGCAGTCCCCGCGGACAGCAAGAGACCCAGTACTTC.

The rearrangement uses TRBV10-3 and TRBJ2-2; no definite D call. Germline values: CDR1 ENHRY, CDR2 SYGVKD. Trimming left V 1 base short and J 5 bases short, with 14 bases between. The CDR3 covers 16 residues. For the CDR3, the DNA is TGTGCCATCAGTGAGTTCTCGAGTAGGTCAACCGGGGAGCTGTTTTTT. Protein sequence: CAISEFSSRSTGELFF.

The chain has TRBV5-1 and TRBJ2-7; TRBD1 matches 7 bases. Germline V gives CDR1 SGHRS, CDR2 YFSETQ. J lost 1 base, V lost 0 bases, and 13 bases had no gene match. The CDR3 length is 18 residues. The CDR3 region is CASSLAKGAGPLSYEQYF. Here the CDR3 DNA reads TGCGCCAGCAGCTTGGCTAAGGGGGCAGGGCCCTTATCCTACGAGCAGTACTTC. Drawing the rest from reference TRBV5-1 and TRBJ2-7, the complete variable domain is KAGVTQTPRYLIKTRGQQVTLSCSPISGHRSVSWYQQTPGQGLQFLFEYFSETQRNKGNFPGRFSGRQFSNSRSEMNVSTLELGDSALYLCASSLAKGAGPLSYEQYFGPGTRLTVT.

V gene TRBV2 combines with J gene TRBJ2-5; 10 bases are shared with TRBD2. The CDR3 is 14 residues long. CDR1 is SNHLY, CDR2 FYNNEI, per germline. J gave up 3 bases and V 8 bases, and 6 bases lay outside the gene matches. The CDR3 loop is CASGTSGTKETQYF. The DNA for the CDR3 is TGTGCCAGCGGTACTAGCGGGACTAAAGAGACCCAGTACTTC.

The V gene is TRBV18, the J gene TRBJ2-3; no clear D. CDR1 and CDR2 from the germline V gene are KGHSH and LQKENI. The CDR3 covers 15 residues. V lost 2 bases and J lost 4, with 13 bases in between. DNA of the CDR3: TGTGCCAGCTCACCATATTCAGCCCTTCCAGATACGCAGTATTTT. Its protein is CASSPYSALPDTQYF.